The rows below give T cell receptor beta chains drawn from one sample of a study of low-dose radiotherapy and immunotherapy resistance in tumors. MiXCR was run by TCRdb on the reads, yielding one entry per CDR3 protein. The top ten hold approximately 7.2% of the sample, which has roughly 56,000 distinct CDR3 sequences, about 23% seen once. This material consisted of PBMCs, taken after low-dose radiotherapy plus immunotherapy. The receptors shown here come from a male donor with prostate cancer. Both conserved end residues are part of each CDR3. Fields, in order: D gene, clone size, V gene, J gene, CDR3 DNA, CDR3 protein. D genes are given only for firm matches. Clone size is shown for a subset of rows, as once, few, many or a class of expanded clone.

D: TRBD2; size: many; V: TRBV2; J: TRBJ2-3; DNA: TGTGCCAGAACTAGCGGGAACGCGCAGTATTTT; CDR3: CARTSGNAQYF
D: NA; size: many; V: TRBV7-2; J: TRBJ2-2; DNA: TGTGCCAGCAGCCTAAATAGCGATTCCGGGGAGCTGTTTTTT; CDR3: CASSLNSDSGELFF
D: TRBD1; size: many; V: TRBV30; J: TRBJ1-1; DNA: TGTGCCTGGTACAGGGGAGTAAACACTGAAGCTTTCTTT; CDR3: CAWYRGVNTEAFF
D: TRBD2; size: many; V: TRBV20-1; J: TRBJ2-3; DNA: TGCAGTGCTAGGGTTGGGACTAGCGGGGCAGATACGCAGTATTTT; CDR3: CSARVGTSGADTQYF
D: NA; size: many; V: TRBV11-2; J: TRBJ2-1; DNA: TGTGCCAGCAGCTTATCCGGGGGCATGAATGAGCAGTTCTTC; CDR3: CASSLSGGMNEQFF
D: NA; size: many; V: TRBV7-8; J: TRBJ2-1; DNA: TGTGCCAGCAGCCAGCGGGTGGGATACAATGAGCAGTTCTTC; CDR3: CASSQRVGYNEQFF
D: NA; size: many; V: TRBV7-8; J: TRBJ1-5; DNA: TGTGCCAGCAGCTTGGCAAATCAGCCCCAGCATTTT; CDR3: CASSLANQPQHF
D: NA; size: many; V: TRBV6-2/TRBV6-3; J: TRBJ2-7; DNA: TGTGCCAGCAGCCCAAGTCGGGGCGGTGGATCCTACGAGCAGTACTTC; CDR3: CASSPSRGGGSYEQYF
D: NA; size: many; V: TRBV5-1; J: TRBJ2-7; DNA: TGCGCCAGCAGCGCCGGGACCTACTACGAGCAGTACTTC; CDR3: CASSAGTYYEQYF
D: TRBD1; size: NA; V: TRBV10-3; J: TRBJ2-7; DNA: TGTGCCACGCGACGGGACAGCTATCGAGTAAGCGGCGAGCAGTACTTC; CDR3: CATRRDSYRVSGEQYF
D: NA; size: many; V: TRBV7-7; J: TRBJ2-5; DNA: TGTGCTAGCAGCCCAGGCCGGGTGTACCAAGAGACCCAGTACTTC; CDR3: CASSPGRVYQETQYF
D: NA; size: many; V: TRBV5-8; J: TRBJ2-7; DNA: TGCGCCAGCAGCTTGGTTTCTTACGAGCAGTACTTC; CDR3: CASSLVSYEQYF
D: NA; size: many; V: TRBV11-2; J: TRBJ2-3; DNA: TGTGCCAGCAGCTTAGGGGTGGGGGCGGGAGCCGTCTCAGATACGCAGTATTTT; CDR3: CASSLGVGAGAVSDTQYF
D: TRBD2; size: medium-sized; V: TRBV7-9; J: TRBJ2-7; DNA: TGTGCCAGCAGTCCTAGGACTAGCGGGGGGGCCGGATCCTACGAGCAGTACTTC; CDR3: CASSPRTSGGAGSYEQYF
D: TRBD1; size: many; V: TRBV28; J: TRBJ1-1; DNA: TGTGCCAGCAGTCTAAGGACAGGGTGGAGCACTGAAGCTTTCTTT; CDR3: CASSLRTGWSTEAFF
D: NA; size: many; V: TRBV5-1; J: TRBJ2-7; DNA: TGCGCCAGCGTCGTGGGGCCCGGGGTCTACGAGCAGTACTTC; CDR3: CASVVGPGVYEQYF
D: NA; size: many; V: TRBV19; J: TRBJ2-3; DNA: TGTGCCAGTAGTATGAGGCCCGATACGCAGTATTTT; CDR3: CASSMRPDTQYF
D: NA; size: few; V: TRBV3-1; J: TRBJ1-6; DNA: TGTGCCAGCAGCCGGCAGGAGTTTTTTTTTAATTCACCCCTCCACTTT; CDR3: CASSRQEFFFNSPLHF